The entry below gives a single TCR beta chain sequence along with its context. The V end was cut by 3 bases, the J end by 3 bases, with 14 bases between. Germline loops: CDR1 SGHAT, CDR2 FQDESV (reference sequence). CDR3 length: 15 amino acids. The data stem from a study of OX40 agonist ivuxolimab in advanced cancers. In the study overall: At 0.01 to 10 mg/kg, ivuxolimab was administered intravenously to patients every 2 weeks.

Libraries were prepared by immunoSEQ multiplex PCR; TCRdb keeps only in-frame clonotypes and omits some of them. The sample records roughly 70,000 clones, around 90% being singletons. The V and J genes are TRBV11-1 and TRBJ2-5; maybe TRBD2 (5 bases). This TCR was recovered from an adult with an advanced solid tumor such as melanoma, head and neck, liver or kidney cancer. The material sequenced was CD4+ or CD8+ T cells sorted from blood, taken in a trial of the OX40 agonist ivuxolimab. In nucleotides, the CDR3 is TGTGCCAGCAGCTTTAGTGGGTATAGCGAAGAGACCCAGTACTTC. As protein: CASSFSGYSEETQYF. The full variable domain, in which reference TRBV11-1 and TRBJ2-5 provide the parts outside the CDR3, is EAEVAQSPRYKITEKSQAVAFWCDPISGHATLYWYRQILGQGPELLVQFQDESVVDDSQLPKDRFSAERLKGVDSTLKIQPAELGDSAMYLCASSFSGYSEETQYFGPGTRLLVL.